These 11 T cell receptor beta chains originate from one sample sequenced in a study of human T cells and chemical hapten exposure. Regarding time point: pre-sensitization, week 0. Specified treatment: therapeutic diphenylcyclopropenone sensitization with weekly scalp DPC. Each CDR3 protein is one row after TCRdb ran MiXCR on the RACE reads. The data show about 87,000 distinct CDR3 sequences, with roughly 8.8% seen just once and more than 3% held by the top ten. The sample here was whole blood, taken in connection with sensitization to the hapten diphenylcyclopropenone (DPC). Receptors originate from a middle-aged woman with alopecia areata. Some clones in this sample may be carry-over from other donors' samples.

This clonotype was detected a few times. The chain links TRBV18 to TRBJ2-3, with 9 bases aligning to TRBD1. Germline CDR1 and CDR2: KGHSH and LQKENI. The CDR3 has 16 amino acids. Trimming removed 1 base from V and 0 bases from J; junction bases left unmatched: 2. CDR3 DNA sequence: TGTGCCAGCTCACCACGGGACAGGGCTAGCACAGATACGCAGTATTTT. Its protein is CASSPRDRASTDTQYF.

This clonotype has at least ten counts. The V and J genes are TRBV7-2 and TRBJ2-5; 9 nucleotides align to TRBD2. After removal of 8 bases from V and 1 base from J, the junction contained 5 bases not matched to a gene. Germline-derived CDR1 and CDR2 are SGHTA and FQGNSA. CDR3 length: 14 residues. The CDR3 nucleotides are TGTGCCAGCGGCTCTAGCGGGGTCCAAGAGACCCAGTACTTC. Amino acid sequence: CASGSSGVQETQYF.

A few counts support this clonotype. CDR3 sequence (DNA): TGCAGCGTCCCAACAGGGTCAAGCTCCTACAATGAGCAGTTCTTC. Its protein is CSVPTGSSSYNEQFF. The rearrangement links TRBV29-1 to TRBJ2-1; D possibly corresponds to TRBD1 (6 bases). CDR1 and CDR2 (germline): SQVTM, ANQGSEA. The CDR3 length is 15 residues. V lost 6 bases and J 0 bases, leaving 15 bases between the germline ends.

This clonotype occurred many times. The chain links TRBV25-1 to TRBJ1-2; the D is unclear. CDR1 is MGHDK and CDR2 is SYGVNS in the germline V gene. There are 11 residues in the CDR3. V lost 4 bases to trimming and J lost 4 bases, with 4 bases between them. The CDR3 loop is CASSGGYGYTF. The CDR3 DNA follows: TGTGCCAGCAGTGGGGGCTATGGCTACACCTTC.

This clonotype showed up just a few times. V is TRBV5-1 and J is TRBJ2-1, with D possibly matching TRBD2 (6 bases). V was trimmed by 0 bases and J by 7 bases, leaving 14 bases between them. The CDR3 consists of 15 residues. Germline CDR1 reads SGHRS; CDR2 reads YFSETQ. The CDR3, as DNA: TGCGCCAGCAGCTTGGCGGACTACCGAAGGAATGAGCAGTTCTTC. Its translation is CASSLADYRRNEQFF.

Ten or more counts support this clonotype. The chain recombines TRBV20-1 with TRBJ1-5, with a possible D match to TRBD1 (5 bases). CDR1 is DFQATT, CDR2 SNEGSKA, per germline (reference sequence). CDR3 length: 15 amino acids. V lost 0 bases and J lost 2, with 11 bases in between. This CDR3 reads CSARDRVRGNQPQHF. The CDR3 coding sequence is TGCAGTGCTAGAGATAGGGTCAGGGGCAATCAGCCCCAGCATTTT.

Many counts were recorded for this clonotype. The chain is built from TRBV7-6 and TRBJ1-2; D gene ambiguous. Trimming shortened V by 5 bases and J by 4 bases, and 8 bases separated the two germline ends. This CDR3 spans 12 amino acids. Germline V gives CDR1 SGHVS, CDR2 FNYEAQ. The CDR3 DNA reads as TGTGCCAGCAGCGAGTTCCGCTATGGCTACACCTTC. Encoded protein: CASSEFRYGYTF.

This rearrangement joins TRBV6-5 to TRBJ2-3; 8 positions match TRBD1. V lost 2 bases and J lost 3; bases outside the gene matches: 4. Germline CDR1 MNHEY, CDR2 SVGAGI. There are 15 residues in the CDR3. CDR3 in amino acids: CASSYQGAETDTQYF. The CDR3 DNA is TGTGCCAGCAGTTACCAGGGGGCAGAGACAGATACGCAGTATTTT.

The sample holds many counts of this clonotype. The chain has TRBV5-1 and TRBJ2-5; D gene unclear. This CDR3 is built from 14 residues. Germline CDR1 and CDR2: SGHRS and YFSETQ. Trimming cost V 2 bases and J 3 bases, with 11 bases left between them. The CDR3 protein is CASSFGRLEETQYF. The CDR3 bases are TGCGCCAGCAGCTTTGGACGACTCGAAGAGACCCAGTACTTC.

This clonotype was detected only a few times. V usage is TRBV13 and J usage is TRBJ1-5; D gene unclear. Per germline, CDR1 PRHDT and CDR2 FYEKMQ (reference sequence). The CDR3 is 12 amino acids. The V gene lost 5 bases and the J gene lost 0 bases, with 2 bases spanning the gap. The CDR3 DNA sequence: TGTGCCAGCAGCCGTAGCAATCAGCCCCAGCATTTT. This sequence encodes CASSRSNQPQHF.

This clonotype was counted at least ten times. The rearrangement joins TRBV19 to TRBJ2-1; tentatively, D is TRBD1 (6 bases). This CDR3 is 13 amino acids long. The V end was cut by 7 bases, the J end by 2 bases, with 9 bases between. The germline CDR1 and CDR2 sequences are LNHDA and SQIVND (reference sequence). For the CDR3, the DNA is TGTGCCAGTAACGACAGGACCTACAATGAGCAGTTCTTC. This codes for CASNDRTYNEQFF.